This entry lists 22 T cell receptor beta chains sequenced from one sample in a study of CD8 T cells in Susac syndrome. Random hexamers primed reverse transcription of about 0.5 to 1 ug RNA. MiXCR, run by TCRdb on the immunoSEQ multiplex PCR reads, gives a single entry per CDR3 protein. Found here are fewer than 250,000 distinct CDR3 sequences, over 85% of them singletons; the top ten hold 0.1%. Sequencing was done on a sample of CD4+ T cells from PBMCs. The source is a human donor in good health.

The chain recombines TRBV19 with TRBJ2-1; 9 bases fit TRBD2. V shed 6 bases, J shed 7 bases, and the junction held 13 bases outside the gene matches. Looked up from germline, CDR1 is LNHDA and CDR2 is SQIVND (reference sequence). This CDR3 is built from 16 residues. Here the CDR3 DNA reads TGTGCCAGTAGCCCGAGGACTAGCGCTCTGCCAAATGAGCAGTTCTTC. It is translated as CASSPRTSALPNEQFF. Combining the CDR3 with reference TRBV19 and TRBJ2-1 gives the whole variable domain DGGITQSPKYLFRKEGQNVTLSCEQNLNHDAMYWYRQDPGQGLRLIYYSQIVNDFQKGDIAEGYSVSREKKESFPLTVTSAQKNPTAFYLCASSPRTSALPNEQFFGPGTRLTVL.

The V and J genes are TRBV3-1 and TRBJ1-1; possible D gene TRBD1, 5 bases. CDR1 is LGHDT, CDR2 YNNKEL, per germline (reference sequence). The CDR3 extends over 13 amino acids. The germline V and J ends were trimmed by 3 bases and 10 bases, with 15 bases remaining between them. The CDR3 region is CASSHRTGGGAFF. For the CDR3, the DNA is TGTGCCAGCAGCCATAGGACCGGGGGAGGAGCTTTCTTT. Supplemented by reference TRBV3-1 and TRBJ1-1, the full variable domain reads DTAVSQTPKYLVTQMGNDKSIKCEQNLGHDTMYWYKQDSKKFLKIMFSYNNKELIINETVPNRFSPKSPDKAHLNLHINSLELGDSAVYFCASSHRTGGGAFFGQGTRLTVV.

The J gene is TRBJ1-6, the V gene TRBV19; D not certain. Germline CDR1 reads LNHDA; CDR2 reads SQIVND (reference sequence). V lost 3 bases to trimming and J lost 8 bases, with 5 bases between them. The CDR3 has 12 residues. Here the CDR3 reads CASSIRHSPLHF. CDR3 bases: TGTGCCAGTAGTATTCGTCATTCACCCCTCCACTTT.

The chain employs TRBV20-1 and TRBJ2-7; no clear D. Trimming removed 0 bases from V and 7 bases from J, with 10 bases in between. Germline lookup yields CDR1 DFQATT and CDR2 SNEGSKA (reference sequence). This CDR3 comprises 12 residues. The CDR3: CSARDLWREQYF. CDR3 nucleotides: TGCAGTGCTAGAGACCTTTGGCGTGAGCAGTACTTC.

This chain joins TRBV10-3 and TRBJ2-2, with D tentatively TRBD1 or TRBD2 (5 bases each). The CDR3 spans 15 residues. Between the trimmed V and J ends, which lost 0 bases and 6 bases, there was a span of 11 bases. The germline CDR1 and CDR2 sequences are ENHRY and SYGVKD. CDR3 DNA sequence: TGTGCCATCAGTGAGTCGGGGGTCCTCGCCGGGGAGCTGTTTTTT. It translates to CAISESGVLAGELFF.

In its sample, this clonotype was seen once. This sequence joins TRBV3-1 and TRBJ1-6; D is ambiguous. The CDR3 is made up of 18 amino acids. V was clipped by 1 base and J by 5 bases, with 18 bases between them. Germline V lookup: CDR1 LGHDT, CDR2 YNNKEL (reference sequence). The CDR3 DNA reads TGTGCCAGCAGCCAAGGTTCCACCAGAAGCGGTAATAATTCACCCCTCCACTTT. This encodes CASSQGSTRSGNNSPLHF.

V and J are TRBV19 and TRBJ2-2; no firm D call. Looked up from germline, CDR1 is LNHDA and CDR2 is SQIVND (reference sequence). V was shortened by 2 bases and J by 5 bases, with 9 bases between the two germline ends. The CDR3 is 14 amino acids. Here the CDR3 reads CASSIKKATGELFF. As DNA, the CDR3 is TGTGCCAGTAGTATAAAGAAAGCTACCGGGGAGCTGTTTTTT.

J is TRBJ1-2 and V is TRBV25-1; D not certain. V shed 7 bases and J shed 6 bases, with 9 bases lying between them. CDR1 MGHDK and CDR2 SYGVNS come from the germline V gene. This CDR3 region has 11 residues. The CDR3 DNA reads as TGTGCCAGCATTCAAATCCATGGCTACACCTTC. Its protein product is CASIQIHGYTF.

V gene TRBV9 combines with J gene TRBJ2-3; TRBD2 aligns across 8 bases. V was clipped by 3 bases and J by 2 bases; unmatched bases: 5. The CDR3 runs 15 residues. The germline V gene encodes CDR1 SGDLS and CDR2 YYNGEE. The CDR3 nucleotides are TGTGCCAGCAGCGGCGGGGGGACCTTCACAGATACGCAGTATTTT. Residues: CASSGGGTFTDTQYF.

This chain uses TRBV12-3 or TRBV12-4 with TRBJ1-1; D is unresolved. Trimming left V 7 bases short and J 6 bases short, with 18 bases between. The length of the CDR3 is 14 residues. Here the CDR3 reads CASNPARGFAEAFF. The DNA for the CDR3 is TGTGCCAGCAACCCCGCCCGGGGTTTCGCTGAAGCTTTCTTT.

This clonotype was detected a few times. The J gene is TRBJ1-1, the V gene TRBV6-1; 8 nucleotides align to TRBD1. The junction had 10 bases not matched to a gene; V was cut back by 6 bases and J by 1 base. Germline assignment: CDR1 MNHNS and CDR2 SASEGT. There are 16 residues in the CDR3. The CDR3 DNA sequence: TGTGCCAGCAGCCGACCTACCGGGACAGGGAACACTGAAGCTTTCTTT. It codes for CASSRPTGTGNTEAFF.

The J gene is TRBJ1-1, the V gene TRBV24-1, with 8 bases that match TRBD1. Germline V lookup: CDR1 KGHDR, CDR2 SFDVKD. This CDR3 has 15 residues. Trimming cost V 3 bases and J 1 base; bases outside gene matches: 3. The CDR3 region has the DNA TGTGCCACCAGTGATACCGGACAGGGGAACACTGAAGCTTTCTTT. It encodes CATSDTGQGNTEAFF.

The gene calls are TRBV7-9 and TRBJ2-7; a possible D gene is TRBD2 (5 bases). Trimming shortened V by 7 bases and J by 6 bases, and 10 bases separated the two germline ends. Germline CDR1 is SEHNR and CDR2 is FQNEAQ (reference sequence). CDR3 length: 11 residues. CDR3 protein: CASTTRGEQYF. CDR3 nucleotides: TGTGCCAGCACCACACGGGGCGAGCAGTACTTC.

This chain connects TRBV5-1 to TRBJ2-1; D may match TRBD1 or TRBD2 (5 bases each). Germline values: CDR1 SGHRS, CDR2 YFSETQ. V lost 3 bases and J 5 bases, leaving 12 bases between the germline ends. This CDR3 is 14 amino acids long. The CDR3 DNA sequence: TGCGCCAGCAGCTCGGGACGGTCAAACAATGAGCAGTTCTTC. It translates to CASSSGRSNNEQFF.

The V and J genes are TRBV11-2 and TRBJ2-3; D remains ambiguous. Per the germline V gene, CDR1 is SGHAT and CDR2 is FQNNGV. V was trimmed by 2 bases and J by 3 bases, leaving 9 bases between them. CDR3 length: 14 amino acids. CDR3 DNA: TGTGCCAGCAGCTTAACATTTAATACAGATACGCAGTATTTT. Protein product: CASSLTFNTDTQYF.

The chain carries TRBV5-1 and TRBJ1-1; possibly TRBD1 for D (6 bases). Germline V gene sequence: CDR1 SGHRS, CDR2 YFSETQ. V was trimmed by 4 bases and J by 6 bases, leaving 13 bases between them. The CDR3 is 13 residues long. In DNA, the CDR3 is TGCGCCAGCAGCATTGGGGGGGCCGCTGAAGCTTTCTTT. Translation: CASSIGGAAEAFF.

The rearrangement uses TRBV18 and TRBJ2-4; the D gene is possibly TRBD1 (7 bases). The CDR3 contains 16 residues. Per the germline V gene, CDR1 is KGHSH and CDR2 is LQKENI. With 2 bases removed from V and 2 bases from J, the gap between germline ends came to 13 bases. CDR3 bases: TGTGCCAGCTCACCATCCGGGGGACAGTCCAAAAACATTCAGTACTTC. It is translated as CASSPSGGQSKNIQYF.

The genes are TRBV28 and TRBJ2-5; D possibly uses TRBD1 or TRBD2 (6 bases each). CDR1 is MDHEN, CDR2 SYDVKM, per germline. The CDR3 has 13 residues. Between the trimmed V and J ends, which lost 8 bases and 5 bases, there was a span of 15 bases. As DNA, the CDR3 is TGTGCCAGCGAGTACGGGGGCCGGGAGACCCAGTACTTC. Translated, it gives CASEYGGRETQYF.

The V call is TRBV5-1, the J call TRBJ2-1; 7 bases align to TRBD2. Germline-derived CDR1 and CDR2 are SGHRS and YFSETQ. The CDR3 has 13 amino acids. After removal of 0 bases from V and 9 bases from J, the junction contained 3 bases not matched to a gene. The DNA for the CDR3 is TGCGCCAGCAGCTTGGGTCCGGGGGGTGAGCAGTTCTTC. This translates into CASSLGPGGEQFF. Full variable domain (rest looked up from reference TRBV5-1 and TRBJ2-1): KAGVTQTPRYLIKTRGQQVTLSCSPISGHRSVSWYQQTPGQGLQFLFEYFSETQRNKGNFPGRFSGRQFSNSRSEMNVSTLELGDSALYLCASSLGPGGEQFFGPGTRLTVL.

The genes are TRBV4-3 and TRBJ1-5; D remains unclear. The CDR3 runs to 13 residues. From germline, CDR1 is LGHNA and CDR2 YSLEER. V shed 0 bases and J shed 12 bases, with 12 bases lying between them. The CDR3 region is CASSQDLGESQHF. As DNA, the CDR3 is TGCGCCAGCAGCCAAGATCTCGGGGAGAGCCAGCATTTT.

The rearrangement joins TRBV6-1 to TRBJ1-5; D unresolved. Between the trimmed V and J ends, which lost 1 base and 7 bases, there was a span of 5 bases. The germline V gene has CDR1 MNHNS and CDR2 SASEGT. The CDR3 consists of 12 residues. CDR3 region: CASSEVGQPQHF. In nucleotides, the CDR3 is TGTGCCAGCAGTGAAGTAGGACAGCCCCAGCATTTT.

The chain is built from TRBV4-1 and TRBJ1-1, with D possibly being TRBD1 (5 bases). This CDR3 has 15 residues. Trimming stripped 0 bases from V and 4 bases from J, with 12 bases between. The germline gives CDR1 MGHRA, CDR2 YSYEKL. CDR3: CASSQEAGRRTEAFF. CDR3 sequence (DNA): TGCGCCAGCAGCCAAGAAGCAGGGCGCCGCACTGAAGCTTTCTTT.